This T cell receptor beta chain derives from a study of T cell changes during pregnancy in multiple sclerosis. Assay: immunoSEQ multiplex PCR; the TCRdb copy retains only in-frame clones and omits some. The sample carries 30,000 to 40,000 clones, around nine tenths recorded once. The CDR3 contains 15 residues. Germline CDR1 reads MGHRA; CDR2 reads YSYEKL. Losses at the gene ends were 0 bases for V and 4 bases for J; bases not matched to a gene: 5. The sequence came from a female donor in good health, enrolled as a control in a pregnancy study. The sequenced sample was CD4+ T cells from peripheral blood mononuclear cells, obtained in the second trimester of pregnancy. The rearrangement uses TRBV4-1 and TRBJ1-2; 7 positions agree with TRBD1. For the CDR3, the DNA is TGCGCCAGCAGCCAAGATTGGGCAGGGGGCTATGGCTACACCTTC. This sequence encodes CASSQDWAGGYGYTF.